The T cell receptor beta chain under discussion was sequenced for a study of blood T cell repertoires in COVID-19. As for the study in general: Acute-phase and convalescent COVID-19 samples originated in the United States, Italy and Spain.

The length of the CDR3 is 14 residues. V shed 8 bases, J shed 6 bases, and the junction held 7 bases outside the gene matches. Germline V gene data show CDR1 as GTSNPN and CDR2 as SVGIG (reference sequence). Methods used by the authors: Reference gene primer amplification in the assay estimated nucleated cell counts. Assay: immunoSEQ multiplex PCR; the TCRdb copy retains only in-frame clones and omits some. V and J calls and clone size come straight from that table; D and trimming were deduced from the DNA. The sample contains tens of thousands of clones, 75% to 85% of which appear only once. The clonotype originates from a woman aged 60-75 years with acute or convalescent COVID-19. This chain joins TRBV30 and TRBJ2-1; 13 nucleotides align to TRBD2. Input material: peripheral blood. CDR3 amino acids: CAATGTSGINEQFF. The CDR3 bases are TGTGCCGCCACCGGGACTAGCGGGATCAATGAGCAGTTCTTC.